The clone carrying this T cell receptor beta chain appeared many times. Its antigen is undetermined. This entry comes from a study of CD8 T cells in ankylosing spondylitis. Study results and limitations: For ankylosing spondylitis blood, a TCR beta motif of about eight highly homologous variants appeared characteristic. Disease-linked clones reportedly showed significant enrichment in matched ankylosing spondylitis synovial fluid. Reactive arthritis synovial fluid and blood previously showed some of these motif variants.

Via MiXCR, TCRdb re-called the 5' RACE reads, giving one row per CDR3 protein. The sample holds 450,000 to 550,000 distinct CDR3 sequences, about 5.2% seen once. V lost 3 bases, J lost 7 bases, and 8 bases lay in between. CDR1 LGHNA and CDR2 YNFKEQ come from the germline V gene. CDR3 size: 12 residues. The chain recombines TRBV4-2 with TRBJ2-3; D is undetermined. This clonotype originated in a male donor with ankylosing spondylitis. What was sequenced was blood, either unsorted or a sorted T cell fraction (not recorded which). The CDR3 DNA is TGTGCCAGCAGCCACGGGCGGAATACGCAGTATTTT. Encoded protein: CASSHGRNTQYF.